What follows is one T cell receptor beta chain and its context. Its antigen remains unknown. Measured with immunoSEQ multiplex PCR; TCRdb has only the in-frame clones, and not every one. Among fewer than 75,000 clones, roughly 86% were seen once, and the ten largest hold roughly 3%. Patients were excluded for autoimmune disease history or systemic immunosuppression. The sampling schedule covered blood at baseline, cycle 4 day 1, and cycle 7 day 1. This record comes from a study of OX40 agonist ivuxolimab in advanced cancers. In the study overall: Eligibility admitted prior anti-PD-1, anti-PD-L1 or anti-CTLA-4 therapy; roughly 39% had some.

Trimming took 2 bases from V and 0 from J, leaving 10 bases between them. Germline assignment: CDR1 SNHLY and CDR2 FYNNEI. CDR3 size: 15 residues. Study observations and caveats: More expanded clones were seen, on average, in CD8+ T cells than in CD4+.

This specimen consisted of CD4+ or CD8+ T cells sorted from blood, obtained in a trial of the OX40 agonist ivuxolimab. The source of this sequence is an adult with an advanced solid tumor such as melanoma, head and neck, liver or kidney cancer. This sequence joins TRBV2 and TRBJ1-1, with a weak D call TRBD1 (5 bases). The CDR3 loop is CASSERAGLNTEAFF. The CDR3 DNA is TGTGCCAGCAGTGAAAGGGCAGGGTTGAACACTGAAGCTTTCTTT.